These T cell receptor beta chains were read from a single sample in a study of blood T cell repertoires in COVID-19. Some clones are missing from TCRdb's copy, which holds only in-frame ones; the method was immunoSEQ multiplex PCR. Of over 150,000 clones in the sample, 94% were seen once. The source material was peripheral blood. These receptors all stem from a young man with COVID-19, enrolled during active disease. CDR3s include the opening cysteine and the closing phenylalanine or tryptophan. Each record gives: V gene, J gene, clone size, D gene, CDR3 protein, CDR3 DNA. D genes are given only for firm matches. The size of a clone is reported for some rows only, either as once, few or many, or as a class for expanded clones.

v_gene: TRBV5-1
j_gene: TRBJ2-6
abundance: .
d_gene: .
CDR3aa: CASSNTGSGANVLTF
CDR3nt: TGCGCCAGCAGCAACACAGGGTCTGGGGCCAACGTCCTGACTTTC

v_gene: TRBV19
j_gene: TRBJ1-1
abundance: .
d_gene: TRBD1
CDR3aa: CASSRYRGRNTEAFF
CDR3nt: TGTGCCAGTAGCAGATACAGGGGTAGGAACACTGAAGCTTTCTTT

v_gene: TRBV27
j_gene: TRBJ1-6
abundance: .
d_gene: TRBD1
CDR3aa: CASSLRTGAPLFPLHF
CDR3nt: TGTGCCAGCAGTTTACGGACAGGGGCTCCGCTTTTCCCCCTCCACTTT

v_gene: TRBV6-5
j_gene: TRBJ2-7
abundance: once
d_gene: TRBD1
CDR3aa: CASSYLDRAHEQYF
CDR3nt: TGTGCCAGCAGTTACCTAGACAGGGCCCACGAGCAGTACTTC

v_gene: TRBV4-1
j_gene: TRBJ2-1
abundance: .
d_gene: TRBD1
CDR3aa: CASSPRQGARNEQFF
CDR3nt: TGCGCCAGCAGCCCTAGACAGGGGGCTCGGAATGAGCAGTTCTTC

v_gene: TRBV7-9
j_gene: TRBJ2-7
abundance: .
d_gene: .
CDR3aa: CASSLARSSYEQYF
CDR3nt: TGTGCCAGCAGCTTAGCTAGGAGCTCCTACGAGCAGTACTTC

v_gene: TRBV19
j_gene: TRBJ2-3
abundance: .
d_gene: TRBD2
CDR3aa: CASSKLAGATDTQYF
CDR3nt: TGTGCCAGTAGTAAACTAGCGGGGGCCACAGATACGCAGTATTTT

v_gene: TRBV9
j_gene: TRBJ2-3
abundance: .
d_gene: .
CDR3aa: CASSVVEDTQYF
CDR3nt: TGTGCCAGCAGCGTAGTGGAGGATACGCAGTATTTT

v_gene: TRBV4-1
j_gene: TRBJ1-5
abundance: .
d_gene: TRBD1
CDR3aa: CASSRDPTGGGNQPQHF
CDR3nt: TGCGCCAGCAGCCGAGACCCCACAGGGGGTGGCAATCAGCCCCAGCATTTT

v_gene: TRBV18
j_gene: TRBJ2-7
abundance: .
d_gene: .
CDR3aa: CASSPFSDSSYEQYF
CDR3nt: TGTGCCAGCTCACCATTTTCGGACAGCTCCTACGAGCAGTACTTC

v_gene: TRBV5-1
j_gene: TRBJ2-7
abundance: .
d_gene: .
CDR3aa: CASSLAPGTFNYEQYF
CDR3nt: TGCGCCAGCAGCTTGGCTCCCGGGACATTTAACTACGAGCAGTACTTC

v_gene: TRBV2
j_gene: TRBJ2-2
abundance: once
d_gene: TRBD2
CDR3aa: CASRPRTGTSGHRELFF
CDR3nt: TGTGCCAGCAGACCTCGCACCGGGACTAGCGGTCACAGGGAGCTGTTTTTT

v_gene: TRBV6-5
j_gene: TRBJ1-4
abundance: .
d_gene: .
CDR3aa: CASSYVAGASNEKLFF
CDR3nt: TGTGCCAGCAGTTACGTGGCAGGGGCTTCTAATGAAAAACTGTTTTTT

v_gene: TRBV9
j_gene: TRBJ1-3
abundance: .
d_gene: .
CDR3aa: CASSVGLSSGNTIYF
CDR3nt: TGTGCCAGCAGCGTCGGACTGAGCTCTGGAAACACCATATATTTT

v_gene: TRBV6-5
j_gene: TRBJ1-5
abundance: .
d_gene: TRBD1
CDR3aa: CASIPTGPTNQPQHF
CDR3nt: TGTGCCAGCATACCGACAGGGCCCACAAATCAGCCCCAGCATTTT

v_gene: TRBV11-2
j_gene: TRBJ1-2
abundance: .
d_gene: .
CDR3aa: CASSPRVGGNYGYTF
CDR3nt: TGTGCCAGCAGCCCTAGGGTGGGAGGGAACTATGGCTACACCTTC

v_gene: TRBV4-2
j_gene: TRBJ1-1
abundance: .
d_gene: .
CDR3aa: CASSQVSQGGGTEAFF
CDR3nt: TGTGCCAGCAGCCAAGTGTCTCAGGGCGGGGGCACTGAAGCTTTCTTT

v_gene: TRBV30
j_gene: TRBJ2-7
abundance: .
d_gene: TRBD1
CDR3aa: CAWSRDRQSYEQYF
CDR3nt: TGTGCCTGGAGTAGGGACAGGCAAAGCTACGAGCAGTACTTC

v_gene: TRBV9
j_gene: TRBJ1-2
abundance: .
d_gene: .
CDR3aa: CASSVAFGGSYGYTF
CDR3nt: TGTGCCAGCAGCGTAGCTTTCGGGGGGTCCTATGGCTACACCTTC

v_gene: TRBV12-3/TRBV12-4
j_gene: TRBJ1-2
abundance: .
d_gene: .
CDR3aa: CASTYQGYGYTF
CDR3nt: TGTGCCAGCACTTACCAGGGCTATGGCTACACCTTC

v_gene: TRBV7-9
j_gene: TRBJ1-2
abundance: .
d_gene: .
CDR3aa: CASSDIDSYGYTF
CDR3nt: TGTGCCAGCAGCGATATCGACAGCTATGGCTACACCTTC

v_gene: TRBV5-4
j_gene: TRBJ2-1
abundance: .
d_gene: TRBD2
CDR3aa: CASSWNGGGYNEQFF
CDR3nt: TGTGCCAGCAGCTGGAACGGGGGGGGATACAATGAGCAGTTCTTC

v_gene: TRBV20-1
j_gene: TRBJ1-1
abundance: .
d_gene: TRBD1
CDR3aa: CSAPQGVEAFF
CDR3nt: TGCAGTGCCCCACAGGGGGTTGAAGCTTTCTTT

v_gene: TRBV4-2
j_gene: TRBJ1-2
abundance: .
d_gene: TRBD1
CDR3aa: CASSPQTGSYGYTF
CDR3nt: TGTGCCAGCAGCCCCCAGACAGGGTCATATGGCTACACCTTC

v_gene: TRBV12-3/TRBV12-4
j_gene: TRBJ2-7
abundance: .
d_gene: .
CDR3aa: CASTSRGYEQYF
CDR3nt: TGTGCCAGCACTAGCAGGGGCTACGAGCAGTACTTC

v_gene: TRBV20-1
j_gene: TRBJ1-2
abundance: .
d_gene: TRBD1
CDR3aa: CSAKTGVGYTF
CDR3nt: TGCAGTGCTAAGACAGGGGTCGGCTACACCTTC

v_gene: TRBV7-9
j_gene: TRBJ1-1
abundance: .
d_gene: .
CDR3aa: CASSTRQSMNTEAFF
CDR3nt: TGTGCCAGCAGCACCAGACAGAGCATGAACACTGAAGCTTTCTTT

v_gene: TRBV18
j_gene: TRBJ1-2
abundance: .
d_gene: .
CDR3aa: CASSPQGPSGYTF
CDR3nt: TGTGCCAGCTCACCACAGGGCCCTAGCGGCTACACCTTC

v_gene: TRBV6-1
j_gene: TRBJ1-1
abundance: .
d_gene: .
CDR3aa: CASSEALGGNTEAFF
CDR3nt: TGTGCCAGCAGTGAAGCGCTAGGCGGAAACACTGAAGCTTTCTTT

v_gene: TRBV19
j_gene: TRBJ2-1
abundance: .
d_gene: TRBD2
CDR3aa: CASSSTSVIGEQFF
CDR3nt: TGTGCCAGTAGTTCGACTAGCGTTATTGGTGAGCAGTTCTTC

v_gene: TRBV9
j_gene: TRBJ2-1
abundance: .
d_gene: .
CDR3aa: CASKKTGDNEQFF
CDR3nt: TGTGCCAGCAAAAAGACAGGCGACAATGAGCAGTTCTTC

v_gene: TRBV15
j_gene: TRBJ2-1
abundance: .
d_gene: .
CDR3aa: CATSKRPGVKISRDEQFF
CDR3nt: TGTGCCACCAGCAAAAGACCGGGAGTAAAGATTTCCCGAGATGAGCAGTTCTTC

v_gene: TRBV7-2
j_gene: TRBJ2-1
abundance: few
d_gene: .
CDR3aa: CASSLYGGGSYNEQFF
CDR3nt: TGTGCCAGCAGCTTATATGGAGGGGGCTCATACAATGAGCAGTTCTTC

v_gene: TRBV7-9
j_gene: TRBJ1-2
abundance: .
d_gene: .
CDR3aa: CASSLLDGNYGYTF
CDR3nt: TGTGCCAGCAGCCTCCTAGACGGAAACTATGGCTACACCTTC

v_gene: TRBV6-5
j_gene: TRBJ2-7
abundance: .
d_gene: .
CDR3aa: CASTSPRENYEQYF
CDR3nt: TGTGCCAGCACGAGCCCCAGGGAAAACTACGAGCAGTACTTC

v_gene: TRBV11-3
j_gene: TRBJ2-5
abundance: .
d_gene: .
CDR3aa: CASSRTGPQETQYF
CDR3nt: TGTGCCAGCAGCCGTACAGGGCCCCAAGAGACCCAGTACTTC

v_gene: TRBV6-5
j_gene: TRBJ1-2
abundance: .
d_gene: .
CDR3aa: CASSYSTALYGYTF
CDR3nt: TGTGCCAGCAGTTACTCGACAGCCCTCTATGGCTACACCTTC

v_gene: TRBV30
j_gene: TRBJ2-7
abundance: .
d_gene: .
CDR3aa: CAWSIRGGGEQYF
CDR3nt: TGTGCCTGGAGTATCAGGGGAGGGGGCGAGCAGTACTTC